This T cell receptor (beta chain) was documented in a study of OX40 agonist ivuxolimab in advanced cancers. In the study overall: The study gave patients intravenous ivuxolimab at 0.01 to 10 mg/kg every 2 weeks. Mean age about 60 years, range about 23 to 79; around 80% male.

Study-wide results and limits: There were, on average, more expanded clones in CD8+ T cells than in CD4+. At doses 0.1 to 3.0 mg/kg, CD4+ and CD8+ clones expanded.

The protocol was immunoSEQ multiplex PCR, while the TCRdb copy is restricted to in-frame clones and leaves out a portion. The repertoire consists of about 65,000 clones, with over 85% occurring once and the leading ten covering 1% to 1.2%. Germline CDR1 and CDR2: SEHNR and FQNEAQ (reference sequence). The CDR3 is made up of 14 amino acids. After removal of 4 bases from V and 7 bases from J, the junction contained 9 bases not matched to a gene. Notes on this clone: Its antigen is not identified.

The source was CD4+ or CD8+ T cells sorted from blood, collected in a trial of the OX40 agonist ivuxolimab. The genes are TRBV7-9 and TRBJ1-2; TRBD1 aligns across 7 bases. The TCR sequence derives from an adult with an advanced solid tumor such as melanoma, head and neck, liver or kidney cancer. In nucleotides, the CDR3 is TGTGCCAGCAGCTCATCGACAGGGAGGAGTGGCTACACCTTC. Translation gives CASSSSTGRSGYTF.